This TCR beta chain appears in the sequencing data of a study of T cell changes during pregnancy in multiple sclerosis. The germline CDR1 and CDR2 sequences are MNHEY and SVGAGI. J gave up 8 bases and V 6 bases, and 13 bases lay outside the gene matches. This CDR3 contains 15 residues. Repertoires were generated with immunoSEQ multiplex PCR, while TCRdb's copy carries only in-frame clones and drops some. Among about 57,000 clones listed, around 93% were seen once. The sequenced sample was peripheral blood, obtained after pregnancy. The rearrangement links TRBV6-5 to TRBJ2-1; the match to TRBD2 covers 7 bases. The receptor was isolated from a female donor in good health, enrolled as a control in a pregnancy study. This chain's CDR3 is CASRPLAVPVHEQFF. CDR3 sequence (DNA): TGTGCCAGCAGACCTCTAGCGGTCCCGGTCCATGAGCAGTTCTTC.